A single sample gave rise to the 16 T cell receptor beta chains below, sequenced in a study of siplizumab effects on memory and regulatory T cells (dated by TCRdb to between 2019 and 2020). Libraries were built with the immunoSEQ multiplex PCR assay. TCRdb carries this immuneACCESS record with in-frame sequences only. Its versions omit some clonotypes, under half of them owing to an unresolved V gene in the studies checked, with the rest unexplained. In all, the sample holds just over 60,000 clones, and 79% of those were seen once. The top ten hold about 0.42% of the sample. The sample was memory CD4+ T cells sorted from blood. This specimen's cell subset or site label, per the study, means: unstimulated CD4+ memory T cells. The receptors derive from a human donor in good health.

This clone ranks as medium-sized. The chain has TRBV2 and TRBJ1-1, with D hard to call. The V end lost 7 bases, the J end lost 1 base, and 7 bases lay between the germline ends. Looked up from germline, CDR1 is SNHLY and CDR2 is FYNNEI. The CDR3 length is 12 residues. DNA of the CDR3: TGTGCCAGCAAAGTGAGGAACACTGAAGCTTTCTTT. It encodes CASKVRNTEAFF.

This chain links TRBV4-2 with TRBJ2-7; TRBD2 aligns across 9 bases. The V segment lost 0 bases and the J segment 6 bases; nucleotides outside the gene matches: 12. The CDR3 length is 17 residues. Germline V gene sequence: CDR1 LGHNA, CDR2 YNFKEQ. CDR3 region: CASSQDLRLAGAGEQYF. Written as DNA, the CDR3 is TGTGCCAGCAGCCAAGACCTCCGGTTAGCGGGGGCTGGCGAGCAGTACTTC.

The V call is TRBV5-6, the J call TRBJ1-1; D gene uncertain. Germline CDR1 and CDR2: SGHDT and YYEEEE. The V end was cut by 2 bases, the J end by 1 base, with 6 bases between. The CDR3 spans 13 residues. The CDR3 sequence is CASSFQQNTEAFF. The CDR3 nucleotides are TGTGCCAGCAGCTTTCAACAGAACACTGAAGCTTTCTTT.

This clone was observed once. The rearrangement joins TRBV28 to TRBJ1-2; a possible D gene is TRBD1 (6 bases). The CDR3 runs 14 residues. V shed 4 bases and J shed 8 bases, with 17 bases lying between them. CDR1 MDHEN and CDR2 SYDVKM come from the germline V gene. Here the CDR3 reads CASSSSSGAGGYTF. CDR3 in DNA: TGTGCCAGCAGTTCCTCTTCAGGGGCGGGGGGCTACACCTTC.

The rearrangement links TRBV29-1 to TRBJ2-3; TRBD2 aligns across 9 bases. V dropped 7 bases and J dropped 1; count of bases not matched to a gene: 15. This CDR3 region has 17 residues. CDR1 SQVTM and CDR2 ANQGSEA come from the germline V gene. Written as DNA, the CDR3 is TGCAGCGCGCCGGGACTAGCAACCTGGGGGGGCACAGATACGCAGTATTTT. Encoded protein: CSAPGLATWGGTDTQYF.

V usage is TRBV18 and J usage is TRBJ1-4, with TRBD1 matching over 8 bases. The length of the CDR3 is 16 residues. From germline, CDR1 is KGHSH and CDR2 LQKENI. After removal of 3 bases from V and 8 bases from J, the junction contained 11 bases not matched to a gene. The CDR3 DNA is TGTGCCAGCTCACCGAATGAGGCAGGGGGCCGAGAAAAACTGTTTTTT. Translation gives CASSPNEAGGREKLFF.

The chain couples TRBV10-1 to TRBJ2-6; D is unresolved. V dropped 3 bases and J dropped 2 bases, with 2 bases sitting between them. The CDR3 covers 13 residues. CDR1 is WNHNN and CDR2 is SYGVQD in the germline V gene (reference sequence). CDR3 coding DNA: TGCGCCAGCAGTGACCCTGGGGCCAACGTCCTGACTTTC. Translated: CASSDPGANVLTF.

This chain joins TRBV11-2 and TRBJ1-4, with D maybe TRBD1 (6 bases). This CDR3 contains 14 residues. The V end was cut by 4 bases, the J end by 7 bases, with 13 bases between. Germline V lookup: CDR1 SGHAT, CDR2 FQNNGV. The CDR3 bases are TGTGCCAGCAGCTCCGGGGGGGCGGGTGAAAAACTGTTTTTT. It encodes CASSSGGAGEKLFF.

The J gene is TRBJ1-2, the V gene TRBV19; TRBD1 agrees at 12 bases. This CDR3 contains 15 residues. The germline V gene has CDR1 LNHDA and CDR2 SQIVND (reference sequence). V gave up 5 bases and J gave up 4 bases; unmatched junction bases: 5. CDR3 DNA: TGTGCCAGTAGTTCTCGGGGACAGGGGGCCTATGGCTACACCTTC. The encoded protein is CASSSRGQGAYGYTF.

The chain combines TRBV4-1 with TRBJ1-5, with 12 bases lining up with TRBD1. V shed 4 bases and J 7 bases; nucleotides not matched to a gene: 11. The CDR3 runs 17 residues. CDR1 is MGHRA, CDR2 YSYEKL, per germline. The DNA of the CDR3 is TGCGCCAGCAGCCGAAGGTGGGGACAGGGGGCGGAACAGCCCCAGCATTTT. This codes for CASSRRWGQGAEQPQHF.

The chain couples TRBV27 to TRBJ2-1, with TRBD2 identical over 7 bases. Germline V gives CDR1 MNHEY, CDR2 SMNVEV (reference sequence). The V segment lost 7 bases and the J segment 9 bases; nucleotides outside the gene matches: 9. This CDR3 is 13 amino acids long. Here the CDR3 DNA reads TGTGCCAGCATTTCCCTAGCGGCCGGTGAGCAGTTCTTC. The encoded protein is CASISLAAGEQFF.

The V call is TRBV5-5, the J call TRBJ2-1; a weak D match, TRBD1 (5 bases). The ends were cut back, 2 bases at V and 9 bases at J, with 12 bases in the middle. The germline CDR1 and CDR2 sequences are SGHKS and YYEKEE (reference sequence). The length of the CDR3 is 13 residues. The CDR3 DNA reads as TGTGCCAGCAGCTTTCAGGGAAGGCGTGAGCAGTTCTTC. As protein: CASSFQGRREQFF.

The chain links TRBV19 to TRBJ2-5; 9 nucleotides agree with TRBD2. The ends lost 5 bases at V and 2 bases at J; junction bases unmatched: 9. The germline V gene encodes CDR1 LNHDA and CDR2 SQIVND (reference sequence). This CDR3 comprises 16 residues. The CDR3 DNA sequence: TGTGCCAGTAGTCCTCGACTAGCGGAAACGCAAGAGACCCAGTACTTC. This translates into CASSPRLAETQETQYF.

The sample holds one count of this clone. The V gene is TRBV7-3, the J gene TRBJ2-3; the match to TRBD2 covers 9 bases. Germline V gene data show CDR1 as SGHTA and CDR2 as FQGTGA. J was trimmed by 6 bases and V by 2 bases; bases with no gene match: 15. The CDR3 consists of 18 residues. The CDR3 region has the DNA TGTGCCAGCAGCTTAGACGGGTTAGCGGGGGTGACGCAGGATACGCAGTATTTT. Protein: CASSLDGLAGVTQDTQYF.

J is TRBJ1-4 and V is TRBV11-2; D gene unclear. Germline-derived CDR1 and CDR2 are SGHAT and FQNNGV. The V and J ends lost 5 bases and 7 bases respectively, with 17 bases between them. The CDR3 has 15 residues. The CDR3 nucleotides are TGTGCCAGCAGCGAACAAGGAGGGATGGGTGAAAAACTGTTTTTT. This encodes CASSEQGGMGEKLFF.

The J gene is TRBJ1-3, the V gene TRBV7-9; D unresolved. The CDR3 is 13 amino acids. V was trimmed by 5 bases and J by 2 bases, leaving 7 bases between them. Per germline, CDR1 SEHNR and CDR2 FQNEAQ (reference sequence). CDR3 nucleotides: TGTGCCAGCAGCGGAGGTGCTGGAAACACCATATATTTT. It translates to CASSGGAGNTIYF.